This T cell receptor (beta chain) derives from a study of response to subunit inactivated influenza vaccine. Study results and caveats: Each seasonal flu vaccination may recruit only limited new T cells, authors suggested.

Comment on this clonotype: Its antigen is unidentified.

TCRdb fed the RT-PCR reads into MiXCR, producing one record per CDR3 protein. The sample has about 700,000 distinct CDR3 sequences, approximately 14% seen once. This CDR3 comprises 12 residues. V lost 7 bases, J lost 4 bases, and 11 bases lay in between. Looked up from germline, CDR1 is SQVTM and CDR2 is ANQGSEA. Sequencing was performed on PBMCs from blood, taken 14 to 15 days before vaccination. The gene calls are TRBV29-1 and TRBJ1-3; TRBD1 might be the D (5 bases). The TCR sequence derives from a man between 45 and 60 years old who received an inactivated influenza vaccine. CDR3 DNA sequence: TGCAGCGGGGGGGACCACGGAAACACCATATATTTT. Its protein is CSGGDHGNTIYF.